Below, 21 T cell receptor beta chains from the same sample are listed, as sequenced in a study of follicular helper T cells after annual influenza vaccination. Libraries were prepared by immunoSEQ multiplex PCR; TCRdb keeps only in-frame clonotypes and omits some of them. The data hold some 5,000 clones, with 82% observed a single time. The time point is: 2015-2016 season, pre-vaccination. The specimen comprised CXCR5- memory CD4+ T cells sorted from blood, sampled on the day of influenza vaccination. Every receptor here comes from an adult who received the influenza vaccine.

This chain connects TRBV28 to TRBJ2-7, with D possibly being TRBD1 (5 bases). This CDR3 is 13 amino acids long. Trimming took off 6 bases at V and 5 bases at J, with 14 bases between the two ends. CDR1 and CDR2 (germline): MDHEN, SYDVKM. The CDR3 DNA follows: TGTGCCAGCAGGGGGCGCGTTGTCGACGAGCAGTACTTC. The encoded protein is CASRGRVVDEQYF.

V and J are TRBV5-4 and TRBJ2-4, with 10 bases fitting TRBD2. Germline CDR1 is SGHNT and CDR2 is YYREEE (reference sequence). The CDR3 is 16 amino acids. J was trimmed by 2 bases and V by 2 bases; bases with no gene match: 4. CDR3 DNA sequence: TGTGCCAGCAGCTTTCCTAGCGGGAGCCCCAAAAACATTCAGTACTTC. Translating it yields CASSFPSGSPKNIQYF.

This clone has a single count. The rearrangement joins TRBV5-1 to TRBJ2-2, with no clear D. The length of the CDR3 is 15 residues. Germline CDR1 reads SGHRS; CDR2 reads YFSETQ. Trimming pared 2 bases from V and 3 bases from J, leaving 11 bases between. The CDR3 DNA reads as TGCGCCAGCAGCTTAATTGGTGGTCACACCGGGGAGCTGTTTTTT. Translated, it gives CASSLIGGHTGELFF.

The chain combines TRBV4-1 with TRBJ1-1; 10 bases are a match to TRBD1. This CDR3 has 15 amino acids. Germline CDR1 reads MGHRA; CDR2 reads YSYEKL. V lost 1 base, J lost 4 bases, and 3 bases stayed unmatched. The CDR3: CASSQGDRGPTEAFF. In DNA, the CDR3 is TGCGCCAGCAGCCAAGGGGACAGGGGACCCACTGAAGCTTTCTTT.

The V gene is TRBV4-1, the J gene TRBJ1-2; a possible D gene is TRBD1 (5 bases). This CDR3 region has 16 residues. CDR1 is MGHRA, CDR2 YSYEKL, per germline. V gave up 0 bases and J gave up 4 bases, with 15 bases separating them. The DNA for the CDR3 is TGCGCCAGCAGCCAAGACCCCGGGACGGGAAGCTATGGCTACACCTTC. Its protein is CASSQDPGTGSYGYTF.

This chain joins TRBV11-2 and TRBJ1-1; no clear D gene. The germline gives CDR1 SGHAT, CDR2 FQNNGV. V lost 5 bases, J lost 4 bases, and 5 bases lay in between. This CDR3 is 11 amino acids long. CDR3 amino acids: CASSPTTEAFF. CDR3 nucleotide sequence: TGTGCCAGCAGCCCGACCACTGAAGCTTTCTTT.

The J gene is TRBJ1-1, the V gene TRBV5-8, with D unclear. The CDR3 has 16 amino acids. Germline-derived CDR1 and CDR2 are SGHTS and YDEGEE. Trimming cost V 1 base and J 1 base, with 14 bases left between them. The CDR3 reads CASSLLPEKGNTEAFF. Written as DNA, the CDR3 is TGTGCCAGCAGCTTGTTGCCAGAGAAAGGGAACACTGAAGCTTTCTTT.

This clone was seen once. The chain joins TRBV7-9 to TRBJ2-3, with a possible D match to TRBD1 (6 bases). The germline gives CDR1 SEHNR, CDR2 FQNEAQ (reference sequence). This CDR3 comprises 12 residues. The CDR3 region has the DNA TGTGCATTCACAGGGAGCACAGATACGCAGTATTTT. Translated, it gives CAFTGSTDTQYF.

The CDR3 loop is CASSQEPPAVSGNTIYF. The CDR3 nucleotides read TGCGCCAGCAGCCAAGAACCCCCGGCGGTCTCTGGAAACACCATATATTTT. This chain uses TRBV4-1 with TRBJ1-3; D is uncertain. The CDR3 sequence is 17 residues long. Germline V lookup: CDR1 MGHRA, CDR2 YSYEKL. The ends were cut back, 0 bases at V and 0 bases at J, with 12 bases in the middle.

The J gene is TRBJ2-7, the V gene TRBV5-8; TRBD1 aligns across 7 bases. This CDR3 contains 16 residues. V shed 4 bases, J shed 0 bases, and the junction held 10 bases outside the gene matches. Per the germline V gene, CDR1 is SGHTS and CDR2 is YDEGEE. The CDR3 sequence: CASSRKDRQASYEQYF. The CDR3 DNA is TGTGCCAGCAGCAGAAAGGACAGGCAAGCCTCCTACGAGCAGTACTTC.

This chain links TRBV5-8 with TRBJ2-5; D is unresolved. Germline V gene lookup returns CDR1 SGHTS and CDR2 YDEGEE. The V gene lost 1 base and the J gene lost 3 bases, with 4 bases spanning the gap. CDR3 length equals 12 residues. Here the CDR3 reads CASSLTKETQYF. Written as DNA, the CDR3 is TGTGCCAGCAGCTTGACTAAAGAGACCCAGTACTTC.

This sequence joins TRBV29-1 and TRBJ1-1; tentative D call: TRBD1 (6 bases). V shed 7 bases and J shed 3 bases, with 21 bases lying between them. CDR1 and CDR2 from the germline V gene are SQVTM and ANQGSEA. The CDR3 runs to 15 residues. In DNA, the CDR3 is TGCAGCGGCGAATCACAGGGATATAAGGACACTGAAGCTTTCTTT. Its protein is CSGESQGYKDTEAFF.

This clone was observed a single time. This chain connects TRBV23-1 to TRBJ1-1; D remains ambiguous. TRBV23-1 is assigned to the ORF class and has an uncertain function. CDR3 length: 15 residues. V lost 0 bases and J 1 base, leaving 9 bases between the germline ends. The CDR3 DNA follows: TGCGCCAGCAGTCAATCCACCCGGGAGAACACTGAAGCTTTCTTT. This sequence encodes CASSQSTRENTEAFF.

The V and J genes are TRBV27 and TRBJ2-3, with 8 bases matching TRBD2. CDR1 is MNHEY and CDR2 is SMNVEV in the germline V gene (reference sequence). J gave up 7 bases and V 6 bases, and 12 bases lay outside the gene matches. The CDR3 has 15 residues. CDR3 region: CASSRAGGPSNTQYF. CDR3 coding DNA: TGTGCCAGCAGCCGGGCGGGGGGCCCATCGAATACGCAGTATTTT.

The V call is TRBV11-2, the J call TRBJ2-5, with unresolved D. Per the germline V gene, CDR1 is SGHAT and CDR2 is FQNNGV. The CDR3 covers 15 residues. Trimming took off 5 bases at V and 2 bases at J, with 15 bases between the two ends. The CDR3 DNA sequence: TGTGCCAGCAGCACACCGGGTTTGATACAAGAGACCCAGTACTTC. Amino acid sequence: CASSTPGLIQETQYF. Full variable domain (missing parts from reference TRBV11-2 and TRBJ2-5): EAGVAQSPRYKIIEKRQSVAFWCNPISGHATLYWYQQILGQGPKLLIQFQNNGVVDDSQLPKDRFSAERLKGVDSTLKIQPAKLEDSAVYLCASSTPGLIQETQYFGPGTRLLVL.

This chain uses TRBV7-9 with TRBJ1-2; D possibly corresponds to TRBD1 (5 bases). Trimming removed 5 bases from V and 7 bases from J, with 17 bases in between. The CDR3 is 14 residues long. CDR1 is SEHNR and CDR2 is FQNEAQ in the germline V gene (reference sequence). CDR3 sequence (DNA): TGTGCCAGCAGCACGACCGGGGGGTTTGCTGGCTACACCTTC. Translation gives CASSTTGGFAGYTF.

The gene calls are TRBV11-2 and TRBJ1-3; D possibly corresponds to TRBD1 (6 bases). CDR1 SGHAT and CDR2 FQNNGV come from the germline V gene. CDR3 length: 17 amino acids. Deletions cut 2 bases from V and 0 bases from J, with 14 bases between. CDR3 in DNA: TGTGCCAGCAGCTTAATGGGGGCCAGGTACTCTGGAAACACCATATATTTT. Its protein product is CASSLMGARYSGNTIYF. The full variable domain, with the rest looked up from reference TRBV11-2 and TRBJ1-3, is EAGVAQSPRYKIIEKRQSVAFWCNPISGHATLYWYQQILGQGPKLLIQFQNNGVVDDSQLPKDRFSAERLKGVDSTLKIQPAKLEDSAVYLCASSLMGARYSGNTIYFGEGSWLTVV.

The CDR3 protein is CASSPTDTGVSTDTQYF. In DNA form, the CDR3 reads TGTGCCAGCTCACCTACTGACACAGGGGTCAGCACAGATACGCAGTATTTT. The genes are TRBV18 and TRBJ2-3; 7 positions agree with TRBD1. The CDR3 covers 17 residues. With V trimmed by 3 bases and J by 0 bases, 9 bases remained unmatched. The germline V gene has CDR1 KGHSH and CDR2 LQKENI.

CDR3 amino acids: CASQGWQGAQGYTF. CDR3 sequence (DNA): TGTGCCAGCCAGGGATGGCAGGGGGCACAGGGCTACACCTTC. The chain joins TRBV9 to TRBJ1-2; TRBD1 matches 8 bases. CDR1 is SGDLS and CDR2 is YYNGEE in the germline V gene. The CDR3 has 14 residues. Losses at the gene ends were 7 bases for V and 8 bases for J; bases not matched to a gene: 13.

V and J are TRBV9 and TRBJ1-2; TRBD1 matches 8 bases. The CDR3 is made up of 14 amino acids. The V segment lost 1 base and the J segment 8 bases; nucleotides outside the gene matches: 7. From germline, CDR1 is SGDLS and CDR2 YYNGEE. This CDR3 is CASSVSRGLGGYTF. In DNA form, the CDR3 reads TGTGCCAGCAGCGTAAGCAGGGGGCTTGGAGGCTACACCTTC.

This clone is a singleton in its sample. This chain connects TRBV6-1 to TRBJ1-5; D is unresolved. The V end lost 4 bases, the J end lost 6 bases, and 13 bases lay between the germline ends. Germline CDR1 reads MNHNS; CDR2 reads SASEGT. CDR3 length: 14 residues. CDR3 nucleotide sequence: TGTGCCAGCAGTGCGGACCCTGGCGGTCAGCCCCAGCATTTT. It is translated as CASSADPGGQPQHF.